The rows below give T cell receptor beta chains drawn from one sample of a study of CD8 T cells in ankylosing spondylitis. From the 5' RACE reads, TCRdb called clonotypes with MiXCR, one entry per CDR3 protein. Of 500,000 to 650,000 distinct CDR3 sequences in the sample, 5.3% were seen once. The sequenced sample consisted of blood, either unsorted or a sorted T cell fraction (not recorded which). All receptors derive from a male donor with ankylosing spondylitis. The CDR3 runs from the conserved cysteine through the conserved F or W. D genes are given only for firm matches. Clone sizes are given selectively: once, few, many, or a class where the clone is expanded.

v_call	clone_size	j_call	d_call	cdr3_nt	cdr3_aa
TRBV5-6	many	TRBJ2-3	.	TGTGCCAGCAGCTTCGAAGGGGGAGGCACAGATACGCAGTATTTT	CASSFEGGGTDTQYF
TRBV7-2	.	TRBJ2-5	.	TGTGCCAGCAGCTTAGGCGGGGGCAGCGGAGAGACCCAGTACTTC	CASSLGGGSGETQYF
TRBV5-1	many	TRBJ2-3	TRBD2	TGCGCCAGCAGCTTGGGACTAGCGGGAGGGAGCACAGATACGCAGTATTTT	CASSLGLAGGSTDTQYF
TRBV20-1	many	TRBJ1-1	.	TGCAGTGCTAGAGCTTTGCTGGAGGGAGAAGCTTTCTTT	CSARALLEGEAFF
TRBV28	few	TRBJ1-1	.	TGTGCCAGCAGCTCGTCTGGTAAGGAAGCTTTCTTT	CASSSSGKEAFF
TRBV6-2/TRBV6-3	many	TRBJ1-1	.	TGTGCCAGCAGCCTACTAAGGACAGCAATGAACACTGAAGCTTTCTTT	CASSLLRTAMNTEAFF
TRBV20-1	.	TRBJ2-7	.	TGCAGTGCCACCGGCGGGGCACCCAGGTACGAGCAGTACTTC	CSATGGAPRYEQYF
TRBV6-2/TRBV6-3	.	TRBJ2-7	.	TGTGCCAGCAGTTACCCCCAGGGGTACGAGCAGTACTTC	CASSYPQGYEQYF
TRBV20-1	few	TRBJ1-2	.	TGCAGTGCTAGAGAGACAGCGATCTTTTATGGCTACACCTTC	CSARETAIFYGYTF
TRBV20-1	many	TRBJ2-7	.	TGCAGTGCCGAACGGGGGGCTCGATACGAGCAGTACTTC	CSAERGARYEQYF
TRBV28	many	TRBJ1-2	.	TGTGCCAGCAGTTTGGGGACACCCCCCGCCCTTGGCTACACCTTC	CASSLGTPPALGYTF
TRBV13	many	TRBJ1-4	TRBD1	TGTGCCAGCAGCACGACAAGGTGGGGGGACAGAAGTGCAACTAATGAAAAACTGTTTTTT	CASSTTRWGDRSATNEKLFF
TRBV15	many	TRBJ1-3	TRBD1	TGTGCCACCGGACAGGGGGCGAGAAACACCATATATTTT	CATGQGARNTIYF
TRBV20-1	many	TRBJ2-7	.	TGCAGTTTTAAGTGGACACTTGGGTATCGCGAGCAGTACTTC	CSFKWTLGYREQYF
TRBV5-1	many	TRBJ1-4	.	TGCGCCAGCAGCTTGGAACCGCTTAATGAAAAACTGTTTTTT	CASSLEPLNEKLFF
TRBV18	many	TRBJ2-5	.	TGTGCCAGCTCACCACCGTCCTCTGGCGAGACCCAGTACTTC	CASSPPSSGETQYF
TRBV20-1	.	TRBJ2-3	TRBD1	TGCAGTGCCTGCGGCCAAGGACAGGGCGCGAGCACAGATACGCAGTATTTT	CSACGQGQGASTDTQYF
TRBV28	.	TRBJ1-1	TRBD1	TGTGCCAGCAATACACAGGGGTACACTGAAGCTTTCTTT	CASNTQGYTEAFF
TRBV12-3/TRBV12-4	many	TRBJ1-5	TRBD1	TGTGCCAGCACCTATATGGGGGTCGGGACAGGCGGTTATAGCAATCAGCCCCAGCATTTT	CASTYMGVGTGGYSNQPQHF
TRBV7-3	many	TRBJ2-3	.	TGTGCCAGCAGTCGCAAGGACAGTCCCGCGGGTTCGCAGTATTTT	CASSRKDSPAGSQYF
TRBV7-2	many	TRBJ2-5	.	TGTGCCAGCAGCCCCCCAAACAAAGAGACCCAGTACTTC	CASSPPNKETQYF
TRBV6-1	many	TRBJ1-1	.	TGTGCCAGCAGAGGGAGTGAGAACACTGAAGCTTTCTTT	CASRGSENTEAFF
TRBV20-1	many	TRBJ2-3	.	TGCAGCTTATGGCAGTGGGGCAAGGATACGCAGTATTTT	CSLWQWGKDTQYF
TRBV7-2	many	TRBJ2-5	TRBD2	TGTGCCAGCAGCTCGAATGGACTAGCGGTTCTTAAAGAGACCCAGTACTTC	CASSSNGLAVLKETQYF
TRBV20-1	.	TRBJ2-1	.	TGCAGTGCACGCGAGGGTTATCGCAATGAGCAGTTCTTC	CSAREGYRNEQFF
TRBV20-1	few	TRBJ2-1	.	TGCAGTGGGCTTATTGGTTCTAACAATGAGCAGTTCTTC	CSGLIGSNNEQFF
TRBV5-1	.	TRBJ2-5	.	TGCGCCAGCAGCTTTGGTGCCCTTGGGGAGACCCAGTACTTC	CASSFGALGETQYF
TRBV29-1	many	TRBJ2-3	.	TGCAGCGTTGAAGTCGGACCTAGCACAGATACGCAGTATTTT	CSVEVGPSTDTQYF
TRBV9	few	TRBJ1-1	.	TGTGCCAGCAGCGAGCCCCGAGGGCCAAACACTGAAGCTTTCTTT	CASSEPRGPNTEAFF
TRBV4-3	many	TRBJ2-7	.	TGCGCCAGCAGCCAAAGAGGGGGTAGCTCCTACGAGCAGTACTTC	CASSQRGGSSYEQYF
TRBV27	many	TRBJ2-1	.	TGTGCCAGCAGTTTATCGACAGGTGGGGGCGAGCAGTTCTTC	CASSLSTGGGEQFF
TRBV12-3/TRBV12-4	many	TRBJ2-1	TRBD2	TGTGCCATCGCGACTAGCGGGGGGCCGAATGAGCAGTTCTTC	CAIATSGGPNEQFF
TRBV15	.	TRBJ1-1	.	TGTGCCACCAGCAGTTACTCGGGGAAGAACACTGAAGCTTTCTTT	CATSSYSGKNTEAFF
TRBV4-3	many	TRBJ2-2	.	TGCGCCAGCACCCTCCTGTCTGGGACGAGGAACACCGGGGAGCTGTTTTTT	CASTLLSGTRNTGELFF
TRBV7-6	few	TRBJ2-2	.	TGTGCCAGCAGCTTGGTGACGGAGGGTACCGGGGAGCTGTTTTTT	CASSLVTEGTGELFF
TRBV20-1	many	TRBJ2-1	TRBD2	TGCAGCGAGCGGGTAGCGGGGTTCTACAATGAGCAGTTCTTC	CSERVAGFYNEQFF
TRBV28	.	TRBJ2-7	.	TGTGCCAGCAGTTCACACAGGGTCCGTAGCAACGAGCAGTACTTC	CASSSHRVRSNEQYF
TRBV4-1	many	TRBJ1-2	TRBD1	TGCGCCAGCAGCCAAGAAGGGTTCCTACAGGGGGGGCCCTCTAACTATGGCTACACCTTC	CASSQEGFLQGGPSNYGYTF
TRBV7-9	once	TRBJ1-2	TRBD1	TGTGCCAGCAGCGACAGGGAAGACCGTGGATACACCTTC	CASSDREDRGYTF
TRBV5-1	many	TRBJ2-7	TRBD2	TGCGCCAGCGGACTAGCGCCTTCCTACGAGCAGTACTTC	CASGLAPSYEQYF